A single sample is the source of the 3 T cell receptor beta chains below, sequenced in a study of cytomegalovirus exposure and HLA in healthy donors. The PCR was carried out with 60 Vbeta primers and 13 Jbeta primers. The data were produced by immunoSEQ multiplex PCR, yet TCRdb's version contains in-frame clones alone and is incomplete. The table has roughly 120,000 clones, 77% seen once. The sample taken for sequencing was PBMCs. The receptors were sampled from a woman aged 40 to 55 in good health and CMV-seropositive.

In its sample, this clone was seen once. CDR3 bases: TGTGCCTGGAGCCAAACAGGGGGAGGCTATGGCTACACCTTC. This translates into CAWSQTGGGYGYTF. This chain connects TRBV30 to TRBJ1-2, with 8 bases lining up with TRBD1. Germline assignment: CDR1 GTSNPN and CDR2 SVGIG (reference sequence). The junction had 7 bases not matched to a gene; V was cut back by 3 bases and J by 4 bases. This CDR3 has 14 amino acids.

The chain combines TRBV27 with TRBJ2-5; TRBD1 matches 8 bases. The CDR3 length is 14 residues. Per the germline V gene, CDR1 is MNHEY and CDR2 is SMNVEV (reference sequence). Losses at the gene ends were 2 bases for V and 5 bases for J; bases not matched to a gene: 4. The CDR3: CASSLQGAGETQYF. CDR3 sequence (DNA): TGTGCCAGCAGTTTACAGGGGGCGGGGGAGACCCAGTACTTC.

This chain's CDR3 is CASSVAGQGDEQFF. The DNA for the CDR3 is TGTGCCAGCAGCGTAGCTGGACAGGGGGATGAGCAGTTCTTC. The chain combines TRBV9 with TRBJ2-1, with TRBD1 matching over 10 bases. Per the germline V gene, CDR1 is SGDLS and CDR2 is YYNGEE. The trim removed 0 bases at V and 8 bases at J, leaving 2 bases unmatched. This CDR3 is built from 14 residues. The full variable domain, rest sourced from reference TRBV9 and TRBJ2-1, is DSGVTQTPKHLITATGQRVTLRCSPRSGDLSVYWYQQSLDQGLQFLIQYYNGEERAKGNILERFSAQQFPDLHSELNLSSLELGDSALYFCASSVAGQGDEQFFGPGTRLTVL.